This TCR beta chain stems from a study of blood T cell repertoires in COVID-19. Study details: Acute and convalescent COVID-19 samples came from the United States, Italy and Spain.

Only in-frame clones appear in the TCRdb table, and some are missing; sequencing was by immunoSEQ multiplex PCR. The table has roughly 230,000 clones, 90% seen once. Germline V gene data show CDR1 as MNHEY and CDR2 as SMNVEV (reference sequence). V gave up 5 bases and J gave up 7 bases; unmatched junction bases: 14. CDR3 size: 16 residues. Followed over time, Seattle patients had been enrolled while infection was active. This clonotype originated in a woman aged 55-70 years with COVID-19, enrolled during active disease. V is TRBV27 and J is TRBJ1-2; 9 nucleotides agree with TRBD1. Material for sequencing was peripheral blood. CDR3 region: CASSPASTGGFSGYTF. The CDR3 DNA follows: TGTGCCAGCAGTCCGGCTTCTACAGGGGGCTTTAGTGGCTACACCTTC.